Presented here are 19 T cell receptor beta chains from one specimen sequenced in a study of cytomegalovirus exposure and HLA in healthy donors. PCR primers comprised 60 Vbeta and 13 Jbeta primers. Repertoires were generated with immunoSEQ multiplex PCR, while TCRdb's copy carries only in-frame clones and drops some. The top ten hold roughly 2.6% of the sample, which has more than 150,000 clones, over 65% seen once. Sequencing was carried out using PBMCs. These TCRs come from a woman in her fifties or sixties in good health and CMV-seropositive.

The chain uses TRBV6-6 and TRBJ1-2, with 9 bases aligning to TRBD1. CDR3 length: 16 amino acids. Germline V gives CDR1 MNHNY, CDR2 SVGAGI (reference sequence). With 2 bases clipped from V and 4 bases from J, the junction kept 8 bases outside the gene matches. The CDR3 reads CASSYLNSGQGYGYTF. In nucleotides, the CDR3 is TGTGCCAGCAGTTACCTAAATTCGGGACAGGGCTATGGCTACACCTTC.

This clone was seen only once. In nucleotides, the CDR3 is TGTGCCAGCAGTGTAAATGGAGGGGGCGGGCAGCCCCAGCATTTT. As protein: CASSVNGGGGQPQHF. The chain employs TRBV2 and TRBJ1-5; 7 nucleotides line up with TRBD1. J was trimmed by 7 bases and V by 4 bases; bases with no gene match: 10. The germline V gene has CDR1 SNHLY and CDR2 FYNNEI. CDR3 length: 15 amino acids.

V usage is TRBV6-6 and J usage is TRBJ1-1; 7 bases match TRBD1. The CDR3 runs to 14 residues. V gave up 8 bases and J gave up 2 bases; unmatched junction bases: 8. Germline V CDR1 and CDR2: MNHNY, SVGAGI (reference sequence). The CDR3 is CASARGTVNTEAFF. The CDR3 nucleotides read TGTGCCAGCGCAAGGGGGACAGTTAACACTGAAGCTTTCTTT.

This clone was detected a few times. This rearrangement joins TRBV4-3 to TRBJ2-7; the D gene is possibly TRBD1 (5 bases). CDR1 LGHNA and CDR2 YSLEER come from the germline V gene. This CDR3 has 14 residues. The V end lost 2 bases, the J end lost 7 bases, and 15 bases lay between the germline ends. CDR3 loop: CASSQNQGVWEQYF. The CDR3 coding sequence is TGCGCCAGCAGCCAAAACCAGGGTGTATGGGAGCAGTACTTC.

The CDR3 protein is CASSLVAGGSGTQYF. In DNA, the CDR3 is TGTGCCAGCAGCTTAGTAGCGGGGGGCTCCGGGACCCAGTACTTC. The chain employs TRBV7-2 and TRBJ2-5, with 10 nucleotides matching TRBD2. The CDR3 extends over 15 amino acids. J gave up 7 bases and V 1 base, and 6 bases lay outside the gene matches. Germline CDR1 is SGHTA and CDR2 is FQGNSA.

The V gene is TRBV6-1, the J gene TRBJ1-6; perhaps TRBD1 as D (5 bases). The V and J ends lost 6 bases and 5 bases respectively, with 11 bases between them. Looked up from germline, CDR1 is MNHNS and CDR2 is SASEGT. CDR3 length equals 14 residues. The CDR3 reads CASRSRQNNSPLHF. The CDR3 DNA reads TGTGCCAGCAGATCAAGACAGAATAATTCACCCCTCCACTTT.

The CDR3 here is CASSPVAGGTYEQYF. The CDR3 DNA reads as TGTGCCAGCTCGCCCGTAGCGGGGGGAACCTACGAGCAGTACTTC. The chain is built from TRBV7-2 and TRBJ2-7, with 10 bases matching TRBD2. The V gene's germline CDR1 is SGHTA and CDR2 FQGNSA. Trimming cost V 8 bases and J 2 bases; bases outside gene matches: 9. The CDR3 totals 15 residues.

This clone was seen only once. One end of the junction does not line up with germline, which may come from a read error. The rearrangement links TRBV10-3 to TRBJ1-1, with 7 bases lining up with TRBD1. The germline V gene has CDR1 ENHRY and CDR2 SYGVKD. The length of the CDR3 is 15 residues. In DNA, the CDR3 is TGTGCCAGCAGTCCCCCGAGACAGGGGAACACTGAAGCTTTCTTT. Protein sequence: CASSPPRQGNTEAFF.

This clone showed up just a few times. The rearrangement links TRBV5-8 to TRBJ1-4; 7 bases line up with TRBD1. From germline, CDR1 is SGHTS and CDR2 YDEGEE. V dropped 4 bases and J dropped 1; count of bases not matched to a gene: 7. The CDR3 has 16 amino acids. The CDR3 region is CASSHQGGRTNEKLFF. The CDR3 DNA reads TGTGCCAGCAGCCATCAGGGGGGCAGAACTAATGAAAAACTGTTTTTT.

The CDR3 DNA is TGTGCCACCAGCAGAGATAGGGACAGCCAAGAGACCCAGTACTTC. Translation gives CATSRDRDSQETQYF. This chain links TRBV15 with TRBJ2-5, with 7 bases aligning to TRBD1. Trimming took 0 bases from V and 1 from J; bases not matched to a gene: 2. The CDR3 covers 15 residues. Germline assignment: CDR1 LNHNV and CDR2 YYDKDF (reference sequence).

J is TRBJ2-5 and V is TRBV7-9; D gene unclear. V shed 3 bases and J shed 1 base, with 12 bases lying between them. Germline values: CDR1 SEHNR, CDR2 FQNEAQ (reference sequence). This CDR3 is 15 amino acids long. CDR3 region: CASSFSASPQETQYF. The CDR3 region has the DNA TGTGCCAGCAGCTTTTCAGCGTCGCCCCAAGAGACCCAGTACTTC.

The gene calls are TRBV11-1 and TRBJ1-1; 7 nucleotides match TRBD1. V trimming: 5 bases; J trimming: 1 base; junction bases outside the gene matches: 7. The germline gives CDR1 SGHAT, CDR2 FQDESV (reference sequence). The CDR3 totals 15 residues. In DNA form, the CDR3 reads TGTGCCAGCAGCGTAGGGGGGACAGCGAACACTGAAGCTTTCTTT. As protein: CASSVGGTANTEAFF.

This CDR3 is CASRQGLVNQPQHF. CDR3 bases: TGTGCCAGCAGGCAGGGATTAGTTAATCAGCCCCAGCATTTT. The chain employs TRBV2 and TRBJ1-5; possibly TRBD1 for D (5 bases). V dropped 6 bases and J dropped 4 bases, with 13 bases sitting between them. CDR1 and CDR2 from the germline V gene are SNHLY and FYNNEI. The CDR3 covers 14 residues.

The CDR3 nucleotides read TGTGCCAGCAGCGAGACAGGGGGGACCGGGGAGCTGTTTTTT. Its translation is CASSETGGTGELFF. The gene calls are TRBV5-6 and TRBJ2-2, with 9 bases that match TRBD1. The length of the CDR3 is 14 residues. With V trimmed by 4 bases and J by 5 bases, 3 bases remained unmatched. The germline V gene encodes CDR1 SGHDT and CDR2 YYEEEE.

The CDR3 reads CASRRNTEAFF. The CDR3 nucleotides are TGTGCCAGCAGGAGAAACACTGAAGCTTTCTTT. The chain combines TRBV6-1 with TRBJ1-1; D not certain. V was pared by 6 bases and J by 2 bases, with 4 bases between. The CDR3 contains 11 residues. CDR1 is MNHNS and CDR2 is SASEGT in the germline V gene.

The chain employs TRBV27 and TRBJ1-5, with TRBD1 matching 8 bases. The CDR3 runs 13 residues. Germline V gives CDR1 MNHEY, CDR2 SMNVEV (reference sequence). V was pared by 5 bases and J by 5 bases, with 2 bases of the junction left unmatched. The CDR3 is CASSQGAYQPQHF. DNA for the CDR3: TGTGCCAGCAGTCAGGGGGCCTATCAGCCCCAGCATTTT.

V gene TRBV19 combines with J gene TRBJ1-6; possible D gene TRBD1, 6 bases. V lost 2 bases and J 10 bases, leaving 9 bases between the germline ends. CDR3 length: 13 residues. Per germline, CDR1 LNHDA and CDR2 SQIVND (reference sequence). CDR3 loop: CASSITGTSPLHF. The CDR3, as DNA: TGTGCCAGTAGTATAACAGGGACGTCACCCCTCCACTTT.

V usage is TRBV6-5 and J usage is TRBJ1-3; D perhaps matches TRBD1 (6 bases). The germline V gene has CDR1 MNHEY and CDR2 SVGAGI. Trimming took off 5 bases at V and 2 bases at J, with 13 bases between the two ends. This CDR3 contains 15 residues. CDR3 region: CASSPLQGTGNTIYF. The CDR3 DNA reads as TGTGCCAGCAGTCCCTTACAGGGCACTGGAAACACCATATATTTT.

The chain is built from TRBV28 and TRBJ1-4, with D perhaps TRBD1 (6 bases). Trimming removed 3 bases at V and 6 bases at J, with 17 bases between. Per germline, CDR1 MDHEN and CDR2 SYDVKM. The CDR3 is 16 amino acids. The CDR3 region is CASSFGGGGYDEKLFF. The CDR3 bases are TGTGCCAGCAGTTTCGGGGGAGGGGGGTATGATGAAAAACTGTTTTTT.